This T cell receptor beta chain was obtained from a study of T cell clonality in common variable immunodeficiency. General study points: In common variable immunodeficiency, TCR beta chains reportedly carried fewer deletions and N-nucleotide insertions. Fewer TCRbeta clones were shared among CVID subjects than controls.

This clone was detected ten times or more. Its antigen is undetermined. The read ends 3 residues before the CDR3 terminus; that terminus is restored from the germline J gene. In germline, CDR1 is MRHNA, CDR2 SNTAGT. Losses at the gene ends were 3 bases for V and 5 bases for J; bases not matched to a gene: 1. The CDR3 loop spans 15 amino acids. Donors gave roughly 5 to 8 ml heparinized peripheral whole blood. The data were produced by immunoSEQ multiplex PCR, yet TCRdb's version contains in-frame clones alone and is incomplete. The sample counts 35,000 to 50,000 clones, none seen once; the ten largest own roughly 0.66%.

The genes are TRBV6-4 and TRBJ2-1, with 13 bases identical to TRBD2. The specimen was peripheral blood mononuclear cells. This receptor was taken from a person aged 18 to 75 in good health. CDR3 DNA, as far as it was read: TGTGCCAGCAGTGAACTAGCGGGAGGGCACAATGAG. This translates into CASSELAGGHNE. Given in full, the CDR3 is CASSELAGGHNEQFF.